This T cell receptor (beta chain) was recorded in a study of siplizumab effects on memory and regulatory T cells. Study results and caveats: It seemed that naive T cells were more diverse than memory cells and were major contributors to the alloresponse. Confirmation that proliferating Tregs from siplizumab cultures had suppressive function was not obtained. Of the proliferating CD4+ or CD8+ clones, roughly 80-96% lacked a naive or memory phenotype that could be assigned. Sequences below about 10^-5 frequency were poorly captured, limiting mapping of alloreactive clones.

In its sample, this clone ranks as medium-sized. Its antigen remains unknown. Trimming pared 3 bases from V and 5 bases from J, leaving 8 bases between. Germline-derived CDR1 and CDR2 are DFQATT and SNEGSKA (reference sequence). The length of the CDR3 is 11 residues. Assay used: immunoSEQ multiplex PCR; TCRdb lists only in-frame clones, some missing. The table has some 97,000 clones, 92% seen once. Sequencing was carried out using Tregs sorted from blood. The chain is built from TRBV20-1 and TRBJ2-7; D gene uncertain. The clonotype originates from a human donor in good health. This CDR3 is CSASGTDEQYF. The CDR3 nucleotides are TGCAGTGCTAGCGGAACTGACGAGCAGTACTTC.